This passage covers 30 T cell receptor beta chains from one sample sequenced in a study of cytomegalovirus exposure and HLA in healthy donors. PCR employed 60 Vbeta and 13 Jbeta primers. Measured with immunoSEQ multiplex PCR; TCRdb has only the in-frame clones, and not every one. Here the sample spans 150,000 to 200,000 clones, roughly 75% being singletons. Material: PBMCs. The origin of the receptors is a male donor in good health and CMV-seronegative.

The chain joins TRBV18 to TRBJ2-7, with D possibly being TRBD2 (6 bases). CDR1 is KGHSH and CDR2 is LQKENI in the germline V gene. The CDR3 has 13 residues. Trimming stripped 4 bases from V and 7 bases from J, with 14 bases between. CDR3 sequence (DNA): TGTGCCAGCTCACTAGACCGGAGGGAAGAGCAGTACTTC. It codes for CASSLDRREEQYF.

The CDR3, as DNA: TGTGCCAGCAGCGCGGGACCGAGGCCCTACGAGCAGTACTTC. Its translation: CASSAGPRPYEQYF. The chain is built from TRBV5-4 and TRBJ2-7, with D perhaps TRBD2 (6 bases). The CDR3 consists of 14 residues. CDR1 and CDR2 from the germline V gene are SGHNT and YYREEE (reference sequence). V shed 4 bases and J shed 2 bases, with 13 bases lying between them.

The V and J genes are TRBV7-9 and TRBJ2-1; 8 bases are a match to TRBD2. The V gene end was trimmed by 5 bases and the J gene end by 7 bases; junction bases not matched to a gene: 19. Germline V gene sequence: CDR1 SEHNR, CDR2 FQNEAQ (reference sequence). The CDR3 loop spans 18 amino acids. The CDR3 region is CASSPGLVVSFLGNEQFF. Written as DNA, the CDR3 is TGTGCCAGCAGCCCGGGACTAGTCGTCTCCTTTTTGGGGAATGAGCAGTTCTTC.

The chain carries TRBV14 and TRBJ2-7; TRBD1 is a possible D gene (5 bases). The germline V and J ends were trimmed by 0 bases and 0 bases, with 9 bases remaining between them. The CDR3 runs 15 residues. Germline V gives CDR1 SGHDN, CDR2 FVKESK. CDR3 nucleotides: TGTGCCAGCAGCCAAGACACAGGAGTCTCCTACGAGCAGTACTTC. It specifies CASSQDTGVSYEQYF.

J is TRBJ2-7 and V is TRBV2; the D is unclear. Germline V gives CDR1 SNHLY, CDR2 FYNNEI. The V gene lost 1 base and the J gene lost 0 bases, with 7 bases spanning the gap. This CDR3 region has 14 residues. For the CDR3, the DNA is TGTGCCAGCAGTGAAGAAGCGACCTCCTACGAGCAGTACTTC. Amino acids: CASSEEATSYEQYF.

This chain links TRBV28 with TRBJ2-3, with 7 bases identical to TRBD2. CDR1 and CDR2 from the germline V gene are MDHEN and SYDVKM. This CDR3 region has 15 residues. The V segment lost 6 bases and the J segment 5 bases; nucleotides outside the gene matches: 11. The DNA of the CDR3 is TGTGCCAGCAGGGGACTAACAATGAGGGGAGATACGCAGTATTTT. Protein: CASRGLTMRGDTQYF.

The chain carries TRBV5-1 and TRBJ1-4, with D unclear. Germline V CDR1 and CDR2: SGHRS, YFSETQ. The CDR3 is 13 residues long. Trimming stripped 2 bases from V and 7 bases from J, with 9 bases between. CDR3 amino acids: CASSFLSGEKLFF. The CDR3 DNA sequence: TGCGCCAGCAGCTTTCTGTCGGGTGAAAAACTGTTTTTT.

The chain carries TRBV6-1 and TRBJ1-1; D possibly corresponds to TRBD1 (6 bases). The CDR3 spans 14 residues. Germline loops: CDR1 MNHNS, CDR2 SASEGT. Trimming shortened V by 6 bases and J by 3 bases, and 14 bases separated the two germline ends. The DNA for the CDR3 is TGTGCCAGCAGATACGGACAGACCGACACTGAAGCTTTCTTT. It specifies CASRYGQTDTEAFF.

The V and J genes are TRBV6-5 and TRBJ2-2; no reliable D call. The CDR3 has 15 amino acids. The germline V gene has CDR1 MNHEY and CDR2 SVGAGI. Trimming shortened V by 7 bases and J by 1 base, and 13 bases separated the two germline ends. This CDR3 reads CASKNGQVNTGELFF. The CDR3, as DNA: TGTGCCAGCAAAAATGGCCAGGTGAACACCGGGGAGCTGTTTTTT.

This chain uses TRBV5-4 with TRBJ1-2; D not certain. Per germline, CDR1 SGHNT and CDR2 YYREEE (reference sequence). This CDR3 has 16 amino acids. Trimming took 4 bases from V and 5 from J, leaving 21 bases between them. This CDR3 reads CASSRGEGGSHYGYTF. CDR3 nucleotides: TGTGCCAGCAGCCGGGGAGAGGGCGGCTCGCATTATGGCTACACCTTC.

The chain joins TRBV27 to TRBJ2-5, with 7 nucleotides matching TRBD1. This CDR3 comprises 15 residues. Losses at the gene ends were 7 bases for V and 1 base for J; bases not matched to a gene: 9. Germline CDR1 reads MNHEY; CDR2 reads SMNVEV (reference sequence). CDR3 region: CASTDPSGGQETQYF. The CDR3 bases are TGTGCCAGCACCGACCCCTCAGGGGGCCAAGAGACCCAGTACTTC.

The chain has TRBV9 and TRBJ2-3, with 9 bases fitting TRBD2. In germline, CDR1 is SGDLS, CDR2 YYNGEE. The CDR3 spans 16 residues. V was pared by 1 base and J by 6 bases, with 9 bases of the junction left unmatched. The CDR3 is CASSVTPGLAGDTQYF. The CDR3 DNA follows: TGTGCCAGCAGCGTAACCCCGGGACTAGCAGGGGATACGCAGTATTTT.

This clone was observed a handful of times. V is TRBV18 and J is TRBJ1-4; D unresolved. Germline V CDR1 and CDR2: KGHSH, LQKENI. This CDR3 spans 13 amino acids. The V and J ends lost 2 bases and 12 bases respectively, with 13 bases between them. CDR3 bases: TGTGCCAGCTCACCATCCTTTAGCACGGAACTGTTTTTT. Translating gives CASSPSFSTELFF.

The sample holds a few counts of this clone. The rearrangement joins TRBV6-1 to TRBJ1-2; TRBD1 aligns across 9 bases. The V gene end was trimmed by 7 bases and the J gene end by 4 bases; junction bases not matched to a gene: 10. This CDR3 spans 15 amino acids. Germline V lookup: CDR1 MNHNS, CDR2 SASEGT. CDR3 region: CASKEGVQGAYGYTF. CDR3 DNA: TGTGCCAGCAAGGAGGGGGTACAGGGGGCCTATGGCTACACCTTC.

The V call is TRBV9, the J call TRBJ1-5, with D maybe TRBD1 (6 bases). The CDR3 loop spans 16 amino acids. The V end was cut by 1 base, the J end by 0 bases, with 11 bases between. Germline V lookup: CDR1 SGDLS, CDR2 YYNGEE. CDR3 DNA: TGTGCCAGCAGCGTAACGACAGGTGATAGCAATCAGCCCCAGCATTTT. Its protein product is CASSVTTGDSNQPQHF.

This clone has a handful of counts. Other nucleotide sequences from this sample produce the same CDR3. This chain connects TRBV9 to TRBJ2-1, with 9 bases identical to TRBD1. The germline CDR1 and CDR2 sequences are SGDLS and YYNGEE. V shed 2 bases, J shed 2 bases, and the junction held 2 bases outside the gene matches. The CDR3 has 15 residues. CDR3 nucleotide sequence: TGTGCCAGCAGCGTTCGGGACAGGGCCTACAATGAGCAGTTCTTC. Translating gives CASSVRDRAYNEQFF.

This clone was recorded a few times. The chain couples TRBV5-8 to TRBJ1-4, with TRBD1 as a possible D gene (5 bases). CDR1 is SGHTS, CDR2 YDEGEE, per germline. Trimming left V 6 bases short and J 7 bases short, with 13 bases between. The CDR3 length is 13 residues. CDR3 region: CASTPWGAEKLFF. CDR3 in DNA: TGTGCCAGCACCCCGTGGGGCGCTGAAAAACTGTTTTTT.

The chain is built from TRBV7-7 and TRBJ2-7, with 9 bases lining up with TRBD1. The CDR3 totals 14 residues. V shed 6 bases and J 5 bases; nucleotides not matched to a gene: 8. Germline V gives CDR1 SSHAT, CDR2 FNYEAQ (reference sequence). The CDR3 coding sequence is TGTGCCAGCAGTTCCGGGACAGGGAACGACGAGCAGTACTTC. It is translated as CASSSGTGNDEQYF.

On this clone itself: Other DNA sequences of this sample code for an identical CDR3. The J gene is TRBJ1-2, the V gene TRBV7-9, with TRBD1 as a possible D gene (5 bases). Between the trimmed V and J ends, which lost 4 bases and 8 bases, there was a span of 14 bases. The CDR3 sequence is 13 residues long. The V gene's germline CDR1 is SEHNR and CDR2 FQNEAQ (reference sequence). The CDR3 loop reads CASSWGREEGYTF. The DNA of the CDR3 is TGTGCCAGCAGCTGGGGCAGGGAGGAAGGCTACACCTTC.

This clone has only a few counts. As DNA, the CDR3 is TGTGCCAGCTCTCCCCGGGGTGGGTTTTTCGAGACCCAGTACTTC. Translated: CASSPRGGFFETQYF. The rearrangement uses TRBV6-5 and TRBJ2-5, with TRBD2 as a possible D gene (5 bases). In germline, CDR1 is MNHEY, CDR2 SVGAGI. Deletions cut 8 bases from V and 5 bases from J, with 21 bases between. The CDR3 sequence is 15 residues long.

The CDR3 loop is CASSPGQGGNQPQHF. The CDR3 DNA follows: TGCGCCAGCAGCCCGGGACAGGGGGGCAATCAGCCCCAGCATTTT. The V gene is TRBV5-1, the J gene TRBJ1-5; TRBD1 aligns across 11 bases. The germline V gene encodes CDR1 SGHRS and CDR2 YFSETQ. CDR3 length equals 15 residues. V shed 4 bases, J shed 2 bases, and the junction held 2 bases outside the gene matches.

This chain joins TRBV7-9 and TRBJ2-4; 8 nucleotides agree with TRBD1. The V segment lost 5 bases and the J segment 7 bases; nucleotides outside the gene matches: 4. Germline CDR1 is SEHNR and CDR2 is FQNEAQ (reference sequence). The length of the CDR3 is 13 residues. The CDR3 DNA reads TGTGCCAGCAGCACCCGACAGGGGAACATTCAGTACTTC. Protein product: CASSTRQGNIQYF.

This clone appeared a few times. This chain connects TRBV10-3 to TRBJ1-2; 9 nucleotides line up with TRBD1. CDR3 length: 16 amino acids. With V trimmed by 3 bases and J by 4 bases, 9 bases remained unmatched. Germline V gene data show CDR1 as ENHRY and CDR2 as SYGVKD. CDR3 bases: TGTGCCATCAGTGACACCCCGGGACAGGGACCCTATGGCTACACCTTC. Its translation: CAISDTPGQGPYGYTF.

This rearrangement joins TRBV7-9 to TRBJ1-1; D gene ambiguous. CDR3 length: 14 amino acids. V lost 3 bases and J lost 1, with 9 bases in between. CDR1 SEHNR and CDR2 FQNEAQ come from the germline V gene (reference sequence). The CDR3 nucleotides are TGTGCCAGCAGCTTTATCGGAGCGAACACTGAAGCTTTCTTT. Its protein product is CASSFIGANTEAFF.

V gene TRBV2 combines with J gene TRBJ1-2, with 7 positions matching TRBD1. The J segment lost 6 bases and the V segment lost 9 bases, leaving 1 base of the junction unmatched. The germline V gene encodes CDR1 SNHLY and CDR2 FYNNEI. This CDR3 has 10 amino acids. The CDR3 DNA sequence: TGTGCCAGACAGGGGAATGGCTACACCTTC. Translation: CARQGNGYTF. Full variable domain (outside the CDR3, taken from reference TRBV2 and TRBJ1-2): EPEVTQTPSHQVTQMGQEVILRCVPISNHLYFYWYRQILGQKVEFLVSFYNNEISEKSEIFDDQFSVERPDGSNFTLKIRSTKLEDSAMYFCARQGNGYTFGSGTRLTVV.

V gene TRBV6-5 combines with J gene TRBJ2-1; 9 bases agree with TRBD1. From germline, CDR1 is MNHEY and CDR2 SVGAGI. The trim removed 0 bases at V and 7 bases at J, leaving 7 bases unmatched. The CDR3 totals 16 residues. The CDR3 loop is CASSYSFSGTGNEQFF. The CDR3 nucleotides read TGTGCCAGCAGTTACTCCTTCAGCGGGACAGGGAATGAGCAGTTCTTC.

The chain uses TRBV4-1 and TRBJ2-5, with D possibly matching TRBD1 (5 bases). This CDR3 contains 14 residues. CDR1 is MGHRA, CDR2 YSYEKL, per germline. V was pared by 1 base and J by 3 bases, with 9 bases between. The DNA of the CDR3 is TGCGCCAGCAGCCAAGGGGGCAGAGAAGAGACCCAGTACTTC. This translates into CASSQGGREETQYF.

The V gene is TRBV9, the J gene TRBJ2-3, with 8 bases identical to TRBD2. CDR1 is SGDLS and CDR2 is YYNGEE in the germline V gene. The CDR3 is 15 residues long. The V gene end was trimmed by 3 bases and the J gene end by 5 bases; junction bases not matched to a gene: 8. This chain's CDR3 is CASSADRLARDTQYF. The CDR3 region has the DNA TGTGCCAGCAGCGCGGACCGACTAGCGAGAGATACGCAGTATTTT.

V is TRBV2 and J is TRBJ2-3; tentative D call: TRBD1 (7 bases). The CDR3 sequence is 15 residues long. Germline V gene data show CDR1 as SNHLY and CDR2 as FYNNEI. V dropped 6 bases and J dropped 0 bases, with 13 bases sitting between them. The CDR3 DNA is TGTGCCAGCAGGGTACAGGGGACTAGCACAGATACGCAGTATTTT. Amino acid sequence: CASRVQGTSTDTQYF.

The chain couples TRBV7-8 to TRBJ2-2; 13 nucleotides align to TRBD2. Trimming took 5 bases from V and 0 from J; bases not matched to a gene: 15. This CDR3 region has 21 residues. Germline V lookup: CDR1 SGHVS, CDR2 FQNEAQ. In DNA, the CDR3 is TGTGCCAGCAGCACCCGCTGGGGGACTAGCGGGAAGAGTTCGAACACCGGGGAGCTGTTTTTT. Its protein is CASSTRWGTSGKSSNTGELFF.